These T cell receptor beta chains were read from a single sample in a study of blood T cells in healthy people across ages. Each CDR3 protein gets one entry after TCRdb re-called the 5' RACE reads with MiXCR. The table records 600,000 to 800,000 distinct CDR3 sequences, over 40% of them present only once. Sequences were obtained from blood. The receptors come from an elderly woman in good health. Both conserved end residues are part of each CDR3. D genes are given only for firm matches. Only part of the rows carry a size: once, few, many, or a class if the clone is expanded.

d_gene	v_gene	j_gene	abundance	CDR3aa	CDR3nt
.	TRBV27	TRBJ2-1	many	CASSLFGGRINEQFF	TGTGCCAGCAGTTTATTTGGGGGGCGAATCAATGAGCAGTTCTTC
.	TRBV6-5	TRBJ1-2	few	CASSPDRRDSYGYTF	TGTGCCAGCAGTCCGGACCGCCGTGATAGCTATGGCTACACCTTC
.	TRBV7-3	TRBJ1-2	.	CASSLNGLPGNSYGYTF	TGTGCCAGCAGCTTAAATGGGTTGCCGGGGAATAGCTATGGCTACACCTTC
.	TRBV12-3/TRBV12-4	TRBJ1-3	.	CASSQTTRRNTIYF	TGTGCCAGCAGCCAGACCACGCGGCGAAACACCATATATTTT
.	TRBV7-9	TRBJ2-1	.	CASSLKLTSRRALIGDEQFF	TGTGCCAGCAGCCTGAAGCTGACCAGCCGGAGGGCCCTCATCGGCGATGAGCAGTTCTTC
.	TRBV12-3/TRBV12-4	TRBJ2-2	.	CASSSSRVPGVNTGELFF	TGTGCCAGCAGTTCCTCTAGGGTGCCAGGGGTTAACACCGGGGAGCTGTTTTTT
.	TRBV27	TRBJ2-7	.	CAPRGSSESSGYEQYF	TGTGCCCCTCGCGGATCCAGCGAGTCAAGTGGCTACGAGCAGTACTTC
.	TRBV29-1	TRBJ2-5	.	CSVTQGGETQYF	TGCAGCGTTACCCAGGGTGGGGAGACCCAGTACTTC
TRBD1	TRBV6-2/TRBV6-3	TRBJ2-6	.	CATRDRSSGADVLTF	TGTGCCACCCGGGACAGGAGCTCTGGGGCCGACGTCCTGACTTTC
TRBD2	TRBV20-1	TRBJ2-3	.	CSADWGLAGGAETQYF	TGCAGTGCGGACTGGGGACTGGCGGGAGGGGCAGAGACGCAGTATTTT
TRBD2	TRBV7-2	TRBJ2-5	.	CASSVAGGPDEQYF	TGTGCCAGCAGCGTAGCGGGAGGGCCGGATGAGCAGTACTTC
.	TRBV12-3/TRBV12-4	TRBJ2-7	many	CASSLAGAIEQYF	TGTGCCAGCAGTTTGGCCGGCGCGATCGAGCAGTACTTC
TRBD1	TRBV30	TRBJ1-1	.	CVWSEYRGDTEAFF	TGTGTCTGGAGTGAATACAGGGGAGACACTGAAGCTTTCTTT
TRBD1	TRBV2	TRBJ1-1	.	CASRRDSNTEAFF	TGTGCCAGCAGGAGGGACAGCAACACTGAAGCTTTCTTT
.	TRBV4-2	TRBJ2-3	many	CASSQEGADTQYF	TGTGCCAGCAGCCAAGAGGGGGCAGATACGCAGTATTTT
.	TRBV10-2	TRBJ2-2	.	CASSVTLTTGELFF	TGCGCCAGCAGTGTCACGTTGACCACCGGGGAGCTGTTTTTT
.	TRBV6-5	TRBJ1-6	.	CASRSTASSYNSPLHF	TGTGCCAGCAGGTCCACAGCCAGCTCCTATAATTCACCCCTCCACTTT
.	TRBV20-1	TRBJ2-3	.	CSARDLQRLVGGTDTQYF	TGCAGTGCTAGAGATTTACAGAGACTCGTAGGGGGGACAGATACGCAGTATTTT
TRBD2	TRBV5-5	TRBJ2-5	few	CASSLAGDGRETQYF	TGTGCCAGCAGCTTAGCGGGAGACGGCAGAGAGACCCAGTACTTC
.	TRBV6-6	TRBJ1-2	.	CASSYSGVGSYGYTF	TGTGCCAGCAGTTACTCAGGGGTAGGAAGCTATGGCTACACCTTC
.	TRBV20-1	TRBJ2-1	.	CSARDLARRDEQFF	TGCAGTGCTAGAGATCTGGCTAGAAGGGACGAGCAGTTCTTC
TRBD1	TRBV12-3/TRBV12-4	TRBJ2-4	.	CASSLGQSYGQYF	TGTGCCAGCAGTTTGGGACAGTCCTACGGGCAGTACTTC
.	TRBV6-5	TRBJ1-1	few	CASSYSGEVTEAFF	TGTGCCAGCAGTTACTCGGGGGAGGTCACTGAAGCTTTCTTT
.	TRBV3-1	TRBJ2-1	few	CASSPGEYAYNEQFF	TGTGCCAGCAGCCCCGGGGAGTACGCCTACAATGAGCAGTTCTTC
.	TRBV20-1	TRBJ2-7	many	CSAHASDRVSYEQYF	TGCAGTGCCCACGCCTCGGACAGAGTCTCCTACGAGCAGTACTTC
.	TRBV29-1	TRBJ1-2	.	CSVEQRVGPLNYGYTF	TGCAGCGTTGAACAAAGAGTTGGGCCCCTCAACTATGGCTACACCTTC
.	TRBV20-1	TRBJ1-2	.	CRGEGGSNYGYTF	TGCAGGGGGGAGGGGGGCTCTAACTATGGCTACACCTTC
.	TRBV7-6	TRBJ2-3	many	CASSRAVGPAKDTQYF	TGTGCCAGCAGCCGCGCGGTTGGGCCTGCCAAAGATACGCAGTATTTT
.	TRBV3-1	TRBJ2-1	.	CASSQEVWAGQFF	TGTGCCAGCAGCCAAGAAGTGTGGGCTGGGCAGTTCTTC
.	TRBV12-3/TRBV12-4	TRBJ1-2	.	CASSLREMGDYGYTF	TGTGCCAGCAGCCTCAGGGAGATGGGGGACTATGGCTACACCTTC
TRBD1	TRBV7-2	TRBJ2-2	.	CASRPRSQGANGELFF	TGTGCCAGCAGACCTAGGTCACAGGGGGCGAACGGGGAGCTGTTTTTT
TRBD1	TRBV9	TRBJ2-3	many	CASSVDGQGGDTQYF	TGTGCCAGCAGCGTAGATGGACAGGGTGGAGATACGCAGTATTTT
TRBD2	TRBV7-4	TRBJ2-3	.	CAAIRGARRGRSTDTQYF	TGTGCCGCGATACGGGGGGCGCGACGCGGGAGGAGCACAGATACGCAGTATTTT
.	TRBV15	TRBJ2-3	.	CATSREGLAQYF	TGTGCCACCAGCAGAGAAGGCCTAGCGCAGTATTTT
TRBD2	TRBV12-3/TRBV12-4	TRBJ2-7	few	CASSLTSGGTYEQYF	TGTGCCAGCAGTCTGACTAGCGGGGGAACCTACGAGCAGTACTTC
.	TRBV13	TRBJ2-7	.	CASSLGITYEQYF	TGTGCCAGCAGCTTAGGGATAACCTACGAGCAGTACTTC
TRBD2	TRBV29-1	TRBJ2-5	.	CSVVRLAGGQETQYF	TGCAGCGTTGTGCGACTAGCGGGAGGCCAAGAGACCCAGTACTTC
.	TRBV10-3	TRBJ1-1	.	CAISELGAMNTEAFF	TGTGCCATCAGTGAGTTAGGGGCCATGAACACTGAAGCTTTCTTT
TRBD1	TRBV7-2	TRBJ1-5	many	CASSTLGTGYQPQHF	TGTGCCAGCAGCACCCTCGGGACAGGGTATCAGCCCCAGCATTTT
TRBD2	TRBV5-8	TRBJ2-3	.	CASSFLRTSPLGGSQYF	TGTGCCAGCAGCTTTCTCCGGACTAGCCCCCTCGGAGGTTCGCAGTATTTT
TRBD1	TRBV5-8	TRBJ2-5	.	CASSAQGTGAKTQYF	TGTGCCAGCAGCGCCCAAGGGACAGGGGCAAAGACCCAGTACTTC
TRBD1	TRBV5-1	TRBJ2-7	many	CASSLGGTGTTYEQYF	TGCGCCAGCAGCTTGGGTGGGACAGGTACGACCTACGAGCAGTACTTC
.	TRBV20-1	TRBJ1-4	.	CSARIAGSPATNEKLFF	TGCAGTGCTAGAATCGCAGGGTCGCCGGCAACTAATGAAAAACTGTTTTTT
TRBD2	TRBV29-1	TRBJ2-7	.	CSVGRGTSSYNEQYF	TGCAGCGTTGGGCGGGGGACGAGCTCCTACAATGAGCAGTACTTC
.	TRBV7-2	TRBJ1-1	.	CASSLEGGFSTEAFF	TGTGCCAGCAGCTTAGAGGGGGGGTTTAGTACTGAAGCTTTCTTT
.	TRBV19	TRBJ1-2	.	CASSKDWNYGYTF	TGTGCCAGTAGTAAGGACTGGAACTATGGCTACACCTTC
TRBD1	TRBV27	TRBJ1-5	.	CASSGLVWGQTLRNQPQHF	TGTGCCAGCAGTGGACTCGTATGGGGACAGACTCTTCGCAATCAGCCCCAGCATTTT
.	TRBV12-3/TRBV12-4	TRBJ2-7	.	CASTGTTYEQYF	TGTGCCAGCACAGGGACGACCTACGAGCAGTACTTC
TRBD2	TRBV5-1	TRBJ2-5	many	CASSLAAMLAEETQYF	TGCGCCAGCAGCTTGGCCGCCATGCTAGCGGAAGAGACCCAGTACTTC